This TCR beta chain was recorded in a study of blood T cell repertoires in COVID-19. Study overall: Italy, Spain and the United States were the sources of the convalescent and acute COVID-19 samples. Sample material is recorded as cDNA or gDNA derived from T cells, B-cell-depleted T cells, or PBMCs.

In the original workflow: Amplified reference gene primers provided the basis for estimating nucleated cell counts. Clones were read by immunoSEQ multiplex PCR, and TCRdb kept only the in-frame ones, dropping some. Clonal size and the V and J genes are those of that table, whereas D and trimming came from the DNA. The repertoire holds roughly 44,000 clones, with about 90% as singletons. This clone turned up a few times. This CDR3 contains 14 residues. With 4 bases removed from V and 2 bases from J, the gap between germline ends came to 11 bases. The germline gives CDR1 SGHDN, CDR2 FVKESK. The chain links TRBV14 to TRBJ1-2, with D possibly matching TRBD1 (6 bases). The clonotype was recovered from a man older than 75 with acute or convalescent COVID-19. The sequencing input was peripheral blood. This chain's CDR3 is CASSRLQGNYGYTF. CDR3 DNA sequence: TGTGCCAGCAGCCGTCTACAGGGAAACTATGGCTACACCTTC. The entire variable domain, with the rest obtained from reference TRBV14 and TRBJ1-2, is as follows: EAGVTQFPSHSVIEKGQTVTLRCDPISGHDNLYWYRRVMGKEIKFLLHFVKESKQDESGMPNNRFLAERTGGTYSTLKVQPAELEDSGVYFCASSRLQGNYGYTFGSGTRLTVV.